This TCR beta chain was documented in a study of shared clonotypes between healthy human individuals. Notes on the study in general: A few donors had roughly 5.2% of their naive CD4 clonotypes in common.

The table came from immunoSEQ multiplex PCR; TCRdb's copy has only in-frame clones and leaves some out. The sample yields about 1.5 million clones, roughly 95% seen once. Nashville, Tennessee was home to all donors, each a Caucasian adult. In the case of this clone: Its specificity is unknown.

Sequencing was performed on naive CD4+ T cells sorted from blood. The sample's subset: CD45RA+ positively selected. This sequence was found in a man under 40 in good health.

The CDR3 DNA reads as TGTGCCAGCGGCGGCATGAGCCCGTCTTCTGGAAACACCATATATTTT. Its translation: CASGGMSPSSGNTIYF. The J gene is TRBJ1-3, the V gene TRBV6-6; D not resolved. Germline V gives CDR1 MNHNY, CDR2 SVGAGI (reference sequence). V gave up 8 bases and J gave up 1 base, with 18 bases separating them. The CDR3 runs to 16 residues.